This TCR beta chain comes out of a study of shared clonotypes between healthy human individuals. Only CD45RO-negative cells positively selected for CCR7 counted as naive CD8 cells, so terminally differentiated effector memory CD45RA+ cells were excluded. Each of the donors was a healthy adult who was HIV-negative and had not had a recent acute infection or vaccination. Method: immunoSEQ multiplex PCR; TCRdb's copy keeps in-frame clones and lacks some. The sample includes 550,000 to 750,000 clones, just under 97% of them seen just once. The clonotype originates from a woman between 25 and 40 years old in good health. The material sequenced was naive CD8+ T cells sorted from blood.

The CDR3 DNA is TGTGCCAGTAGTGAGACAGGGCCGAATGAAAAACTGTTTTTT. Protein product: CASSETGPNEKLFF. This chain uses TRBV19 with TRBJ1-4; the match to TRBD1 covers 7 bases. J gave up 5 bases and V 5 bases, and 5 bases lay outside the gene matches. Germline loops: CDR1 LNHDA, CDR2 SQIVND (reference sequence). CDR3 length equals 14 residues.